One and the same sample provided the 20 T cell receptor beta chains below, sequenced in a study of OX40 agonist ivuxolimab in advanced cancers. TCRdb's table, derived via immunoSEQ multiplex PCR, lists solely in-frame clones and lacks some. The sample lists 60,000 or so clones, 84% occurring once. This material consisted of CD4+ or CD8+ T cells sorted from blood, taken in a trial of the OX40 agonist ivuxolimab. These receptors were taken from an adult with an advanced solid tumor such as melanoma, head and neck, liver or kidney cancer.

The chain is built from TRBV29-1 and TRBJ2-1, with TRBD1 matching 8 bases. With V trimmed by 5 bases and J by 8 bases, 11 bases remained unmatched. The CDR3 totals 14 residues. Germline V CDR1 and CDR2: SQVTM, ANQGSEA. The CDR3: CSVRLGTGGHEQFF. The CDR3 DNA reads as TGCAGCGTTAGACTCGGGACAGGCGGGCATGAGCAGTTCTTC.

The gene calls are TRBV6-6 and TRBJ2-7; D perhaps matches TRBD2 (5 bases). The CDR3 is 14 amino acids. Germline V gene lookup returns CDR1 MNHNY and CDR2 SVGAGI (reference sequence). The V and J ends lost 7 bases and 0 bases respectively, with 13 bases between them. The CDR3 loop is CASTEVASSYEQYF. CDR3 coding DNA: TGTGCCAGCACCGAGGTAGCGAGCTCCTACGAGCAGTACTTC.

The chain uses TRBV6-5 and TRBJ2-7; 12 bases line up with TRBD2. Germline V gives CDR1 MNHEY, CDR2 SVGAGI. Trimming cost V 3 bases and J 1 base; bases outside gene matches: 4. CDR3 length: 16 residues. CDR3 amino acids: CASSYLGTSGSYEQYF. CDR3 sequence (DNA): TGTGCCAGCAGTTATCTCGGGACTAGCGGGTCCTACGAGCAGTACTTC.

V and J are TRBV5-1 and TRBJ2-1; a weak D match, TRBD2 (6 bases). CDR1 and CDR2 from the germline V gene are SGHRS and YFSETQ. V was shortened by 0 bases and J by 8 bases, with 6 bases between the two germline ends. The CDR3 is 12 residues long. CDR3 region: CASSLAGDEQFF. In nucleotides, the CDR3 is TGCGCCAGCAGCTTGGCGGGGGATGAGCAGTTCTTC.

The rearrangement uses TRBV18 and TRBJ1-2; TRBD1 matches 9 bases. The junction had 7 bases not matched to a gene; V was cut back by 3 bases and J by 2 bases. The CDR3 consists of 16 residues. Germline CDR1 KGHSH, CDR2 LQKENI. The CDR3 DNA reads as TGTGCCAGCTCACCGACTCCGGGACAGGGAAACTATGGCTACACCTTC. Amino acid sequence: CASSPTPGQGNYGYTF.

DNA of the CDR3: TGTGCCTGGAGTCGATCCTACGAGCAGTACTTC. Its translation is CAWSRSYEQYF. This chain connects TRBV30 to TRBJ2-7; D call uncertain. In germline, CDR1 is GTSNPN, CDR2 SVGIG (reference sequence). The CDR3 has 11 residues. The V end lost 2 bases, the J end lost 1 base, and 3 bases lay between the germline ends.

This clone has more than one count but fewer than ten. V usage is TRBV5-1 and J usage is TRBJ1-5, with 9 bases lining up with TRBD1. Germline CDR1 is SGHRS and CDR2 is YFSETQ. J gave up 7 bases and V 4 bases, and 3 bases lay outside the gene matches. The CDR3 has 13 amino acids. Here the CDR3 reads CASSRTGEQPQHF. The CDR3 DNA reads TGCGCCAGCAGCCGGACAGGGGAGCAGCCCCAGCATTTT.

This clone was seen at least ten times. The chain uses TRBV5-1 and TRBJ2-7; perhaps TRBD1 as D (6 bases). The V and J ends lost 2 bases and 2 bases respectively, with 14 bases between them. CDR1 SGHRS and CDR2 YFSETQ come from the germline V gene. There are 15 residues in the CDR3. The CDR3 region is CASSFLQGSAYEQYF. The CDR3 DNA follows: TGCGCCAGCAGCTTTCTGCAGGGGTCCGCCTACGAGCAGTACTTC. The full variable domain, in which reference TRBV5-1 and TRBJ2-7 provide the parts outside the CDR3, is KAGVTQTPRYLIKTRGQQVTLSCSPISGHRSVSWYQQTPGQGLQFLFEYFSETQRNKGNFPGRFSGRQFSNSRSEMNVSTLELGDSALYLCASSFLQGSAYEQYFGPGTRLTVT.

The CDR3 sequence: CASSSGRPSNEQFF. CDR3 nucleotide sequence: TGTGCCAGCAGTAGCGGGAGGCCCTCCAATGAGCAGTTCTTC. The rearrangement uses TRBV2 and TRBJ2-1; TRBD2 aligns across 9 bases. The CDR3 extends over 14 amino acids. Per the germline V gene, CDR1 is SNHLY and CDR2 is FYNNEI. With 5 bases clipped from V and 6 bases from J, the junction kept 5 bases outside the gene matches.

This rearrangement joins TRBV28 to TRBJ1-1, with D tentatively TRBD1 (5 bases). The length of the CDR3 is 11 residues. Deletions cut 10 bases from V and 10 bases from J, with 16 bases between. CDR1 is MDHEN and CDR2 is SYDVKM in the germline V gene. For the CDR3, the DNA is TGTGCCACCCTCGACCCTAGGGGAGCTTTCTTT. This gives the protein CATLDPRGAFF.

The rearrangement links TRBV9 to TRBJ2-3; 11 bases are shared with TRBD2. Looked up from germline, CDR1 is SGDLS and CDR2 is YYNGEE. The CDR3 has 14 amino acids. V was pared by 2 bases and J by 5 bases, with 1 base of the junction left unmatched. The CDR3 DNA is TGTGCCAGCAGCGTCGGACTAGCGGGAGATACGCAGTATTTT. Amino acid sequence: CASSVGLAGDTQYF.

In DNA, the CDR3 is TGTGCCAGCAGCAGGACTGGGATTTACGAGCAGTACTTC. As protein: CASSRTGIYEQYF. V and J are TRBV27 and TRBJ2-7; D may be TRBD2 (5 bases). Germline CDR1 reads MNHEY; CDR2 reads SMNVEV (reference sequence). CDR3 size: 13 residues. V lost 6 bases and J 4 bases, leaving 13 bases between the germline ends.

This clone was observed a few times. V is TRBV29-1 and J is TRBJ2-2, with D maybe TRBD2 (7 bases). Germline V gene lookup returns CDR1 SQVTM and CDR2 ANQGSEA. Deletions cut 7 bases from V and 6 bases from J, with 15 bases between. CDR3 length: 13 residues. The CDR3 DNA reads TGCAGCGGGGCAGGGGAGGGTTCCGGGGAGCTGTTTTTT. This translates into CSGAGEGSGELFF.

The chain uses TRBV19 and TRBJ2-5; D not certain. The ends were cut back, 5 bases at V and 1 base at J, with 11 bases in the middle. The CDR3 is 14 amino acids. CDR1 LNHDA and CDR2 SQIVND come from the germline V gene (reference sequence). In DNA, the CDR3 is TGTGCCAGTAGTTCGTTAACTTTCCAAGAGACCCAGTACTTC. Translated, it gives CASSSLTFQETQYF. The whole variable domain, remainder taken from reference TRBV19 and TRBJ2-5, is DGGITQSPKYLFRKEGQNVTLSCEQNLNHDAMYWYRQDPGQGLRLIYYSQIVNDFQKGDIAEGYSVSREKKESFPLTVTSAQKNPTAFYLCASSSLTFQETQYFGPGTRLLVL.

The chain employs TRBV5-1 and TRBJ2-7, with 10 bases matching TRBD1. J was trimmed by 4 bases and V by 8 bases; bases with no gene match: 3. The germline V gene has CDR1 SGHRS and CDR2 YFSETQ. The CDR3 length is 12 residues. The CDR3: CASGTGEYEQYF. The CDR3 nucleotides read TGCGCCAGTGGGACAGGGGAGTACGAGCAGTACTTC.

The chain carries TRBV6-5 and TRBJ1-4; TRBD1 might be the D (5 bases). V was shortened by 0 bases and J by 6 bases, with 11 bases between the two germline ends. The germline V gene has CDR1 MNHEY and CDR2 SVGAGI. CDR3 size: 15 residues. This CDR3 is CASSYSGTEDEKLFF. DNA for the CDR3: TGTGCCAGCAGTTACTCCGGGACGGAGGATGAAAAACTGTTTTTT.

The chain links TRBV6-1 to TRBJ2-7; D unclear. Germline V gives CDR1 MNHNS, CDR2 SASEGT. Trimming removed 6 bases at V and 5 bases at J, with 8 bases between. The CDR3 length is 11 residues. CDR3 amino acids: CASRAYHEQYF. As DNA, the CDR3 is TGTGCCAGCAGAGCTTACCACGAGCAGTACTTC.

The chain uses TRBV5-4 and TRBJ1-3; 8 positions match TRBD1. The CDR3 runs 13 residues. V trimming: 4 bases; J trimming: 6 bases; junction bases outside the gene matches: 3. Germline V gene data show CDR1 as SGHNT and CDR2 as YYREEE (reference sequence). The DNA of the CDR3 is TGTGCCAGCAGCCCGGACAGGGTAAACACCATATATTTT. Translated: CASSPDRVNTIYF.

V gene TRBV9 combines with J gene TRBJ2-7; 9 nucleotides agree with TRBD2. In germline, CDR1 is SGDLS, CDR2 YYNGEE. This CDR3 is 15 amino acids long. V trimming: 3 bases; J trimming: 1 base; junction bases outside the gene matches: 5. The CDR3 spells CASSAGLAHSYEQYF. CDR3 nucleotide sequence: TGTGCCAGCAGCGCGGGACTAGCTCATTCCTACGAGCAGTACTTC.

The V call is TRBV6-1, the J call TRBJ2-5; TRBD2 matches 8 bases. From germline, CDR1 is MNHNS and CDR2 SASEGT. J gave up 4 bases and V 5 bases, and 9 bases lay outside the gene matches. The CDR3 totals 15 residues. CDR3 nucleotides: TGTGCCAGCAGTTTCCTAGCGGGTTCCCCAGAGACCCAGTACTTC. Translated, it gives CASSFLAGSPETQYF.